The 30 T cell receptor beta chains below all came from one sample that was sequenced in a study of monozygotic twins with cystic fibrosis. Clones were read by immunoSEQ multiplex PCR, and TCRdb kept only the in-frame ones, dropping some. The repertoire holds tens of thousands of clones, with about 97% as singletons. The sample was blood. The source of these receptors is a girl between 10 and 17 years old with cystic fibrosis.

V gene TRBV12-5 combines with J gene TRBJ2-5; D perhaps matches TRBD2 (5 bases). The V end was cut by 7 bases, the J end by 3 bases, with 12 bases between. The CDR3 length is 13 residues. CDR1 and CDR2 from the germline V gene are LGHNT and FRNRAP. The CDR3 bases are TGTGCTAGTGCCCCCCGGGGAGAAGAGACCCAGTACTTC. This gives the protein CASAPRGEETQYF. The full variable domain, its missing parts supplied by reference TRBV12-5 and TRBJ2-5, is DARVTQTPRHKVTEMGQEVTMRCQPILGHNTVFWYRQTMMQGLELLAYFRNRAPLDDSGMPKDRFSAEMPDATLATLKIQPSEPRDSAVYFCASAPRGEETQYFGPGTRLLVL.

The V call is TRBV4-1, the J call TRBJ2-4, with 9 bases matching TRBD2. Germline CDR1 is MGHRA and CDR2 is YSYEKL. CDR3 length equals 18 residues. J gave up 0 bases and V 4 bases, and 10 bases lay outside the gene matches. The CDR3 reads CASSPGLAQSLAKNIQYF. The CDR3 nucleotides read TGCGCCAGCAGCCCCGGACTAGCGCAGAGCCTAGCCAAAAACATTCAGTACTTC.

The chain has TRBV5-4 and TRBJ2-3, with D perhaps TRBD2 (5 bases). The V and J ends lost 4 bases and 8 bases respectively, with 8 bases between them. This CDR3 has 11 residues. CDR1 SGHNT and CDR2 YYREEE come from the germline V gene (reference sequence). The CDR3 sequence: CASSVSGTQYF. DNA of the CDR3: TGTGCCAGCAGCGTCAGCGGTACGCAGTATTTT.

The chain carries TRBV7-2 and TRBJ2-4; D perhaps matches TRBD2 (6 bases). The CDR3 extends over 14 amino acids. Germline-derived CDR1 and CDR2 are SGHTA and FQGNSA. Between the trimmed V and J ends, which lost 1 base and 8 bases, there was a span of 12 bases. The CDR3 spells CASSLVGGMDIQYF. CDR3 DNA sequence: TGTGCCAGCAGCTTAGTTGGGGGGATGGACATTCAGTACTTC.

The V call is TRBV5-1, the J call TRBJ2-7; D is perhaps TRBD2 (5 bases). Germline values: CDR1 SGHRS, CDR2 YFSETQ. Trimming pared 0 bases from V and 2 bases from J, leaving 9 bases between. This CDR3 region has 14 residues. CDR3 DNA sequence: TGCGCCAGCAGCTTGGTCCGGGGAACCTACGAGCAGTACTTC. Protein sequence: CASSLVRGTYEQYF.

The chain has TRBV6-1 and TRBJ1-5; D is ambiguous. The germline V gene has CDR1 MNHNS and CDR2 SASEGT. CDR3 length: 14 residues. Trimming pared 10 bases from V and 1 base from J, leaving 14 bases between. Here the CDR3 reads CATDGTKSNQPQHF. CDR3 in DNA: TGTGCCACGGACGGAACAAAGAGCAATCAGCCCCAGCATTTT.

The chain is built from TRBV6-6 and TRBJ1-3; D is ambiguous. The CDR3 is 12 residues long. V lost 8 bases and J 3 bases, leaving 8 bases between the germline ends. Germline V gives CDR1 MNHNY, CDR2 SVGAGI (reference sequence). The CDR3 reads CASGRFGNTIYF. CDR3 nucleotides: TGTGCCAGCGGACGATTTGGAAACACCATATATTTT.

In nucleotides, the CDR3 is TGTGCCAGCAGTGAAAAGGGGGGTCTGAACACTGAAGCTTTCTTT. It yields the protein CASSEKGGLNTEAFF. The chain carries TRBV6-1 and TRBJ1-1; weak D call: TRBD1 (6 bases). The length of the CDR3 is 15 residues. Trimming pared 2 bases from V and 0 bases from J, leaving 10 bases between. CDR1 is MNHNS, CDR2 SASEGT, per germline.

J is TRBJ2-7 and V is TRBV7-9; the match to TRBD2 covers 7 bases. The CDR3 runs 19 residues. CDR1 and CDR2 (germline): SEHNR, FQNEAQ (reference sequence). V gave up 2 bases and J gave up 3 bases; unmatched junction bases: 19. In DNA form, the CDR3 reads TGTGCCAGCAGCTTATTTCCAAACCACGGCGGGAGCCCCATCTACGAGCAGTACGTC. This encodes CASSLFPNHGGSPIYEQYV.

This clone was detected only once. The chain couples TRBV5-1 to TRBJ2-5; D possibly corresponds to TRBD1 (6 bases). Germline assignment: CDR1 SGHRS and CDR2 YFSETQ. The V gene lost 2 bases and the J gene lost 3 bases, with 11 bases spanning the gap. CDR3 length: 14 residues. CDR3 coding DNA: TGCGCCAGCAGCTTACAGGGATCCGAAGAGACCCAGTACTTC. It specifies CASSLQGSEETQYF.

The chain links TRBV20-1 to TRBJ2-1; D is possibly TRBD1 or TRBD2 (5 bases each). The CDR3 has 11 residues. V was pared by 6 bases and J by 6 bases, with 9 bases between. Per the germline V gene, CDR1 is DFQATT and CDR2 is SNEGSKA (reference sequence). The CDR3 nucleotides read TGCAGTGCCCCTGGGACCAATGAGCAGTTCTTC. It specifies CSAPGTNEQFF.

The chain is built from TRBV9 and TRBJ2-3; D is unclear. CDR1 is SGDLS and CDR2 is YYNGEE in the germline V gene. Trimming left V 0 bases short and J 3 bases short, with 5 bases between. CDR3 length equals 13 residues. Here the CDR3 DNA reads TGTGCCAGCAGCGTAGGTATAACAGATACGCAGTATTTT. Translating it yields CASSVGITDTQYF.

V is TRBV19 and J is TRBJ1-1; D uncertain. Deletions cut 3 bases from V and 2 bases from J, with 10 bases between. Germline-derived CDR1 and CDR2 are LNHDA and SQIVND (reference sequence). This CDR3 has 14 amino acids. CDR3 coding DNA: TGTGCCAGTAGTATGCTTCCCGAAAACACTGAAGCTTTCTTT. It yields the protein CASSMLPENTEAFF. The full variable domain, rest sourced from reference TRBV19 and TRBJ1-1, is DGGITQSPKYLFRKEGQNVTLSCEQNLNHDAMYWYRQDPGQGLRLIYYSQIVNDFQKGDIAEGYSVSREKKESFPLTVTSAQKNPTAFYLCASSMLPENTEAFFGQGTRLTVV.

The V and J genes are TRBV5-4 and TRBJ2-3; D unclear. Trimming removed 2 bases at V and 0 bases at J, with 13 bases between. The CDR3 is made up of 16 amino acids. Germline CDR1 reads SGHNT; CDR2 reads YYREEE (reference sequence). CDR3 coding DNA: TGTGCCAGCAGCTTCCCCCAACCAGGAAGCACAGATACGCAGTATTTT. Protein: CASSFPQPGSTDTQYF.

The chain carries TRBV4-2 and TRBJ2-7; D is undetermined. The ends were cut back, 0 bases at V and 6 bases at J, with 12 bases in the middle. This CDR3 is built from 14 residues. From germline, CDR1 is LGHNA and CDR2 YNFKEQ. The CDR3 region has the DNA TGTGCCAGCAGCCAAGACAGCCTCGAGTTCGAGCAGTACTTC. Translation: CASSQDSLEFEQYF.

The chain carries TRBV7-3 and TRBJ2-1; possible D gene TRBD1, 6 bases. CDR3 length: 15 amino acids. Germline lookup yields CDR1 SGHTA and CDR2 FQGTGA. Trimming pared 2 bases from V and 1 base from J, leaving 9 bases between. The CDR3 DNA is TGTGCCAGCAGCTTACAAACAGGGTCCTACAATGAGCAGTTCTTC. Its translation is CASSLQTGSYNEQFF.

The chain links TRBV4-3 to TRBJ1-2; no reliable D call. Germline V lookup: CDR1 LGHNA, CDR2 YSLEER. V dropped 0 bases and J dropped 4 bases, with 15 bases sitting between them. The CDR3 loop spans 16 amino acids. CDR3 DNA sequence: TGCGCCAGCAGCCAAGATCGCGGGGTTCCGCTCTATGGCTACACCTTC. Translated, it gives CASSQDRGVPLYGYTF.

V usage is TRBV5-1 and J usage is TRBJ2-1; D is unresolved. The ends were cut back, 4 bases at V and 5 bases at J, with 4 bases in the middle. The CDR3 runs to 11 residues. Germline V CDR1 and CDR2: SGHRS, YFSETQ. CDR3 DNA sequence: TGCGCCAGCAGCCCTAACAATGAGCAGTTCTTC. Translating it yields CASSPNNEQFF.

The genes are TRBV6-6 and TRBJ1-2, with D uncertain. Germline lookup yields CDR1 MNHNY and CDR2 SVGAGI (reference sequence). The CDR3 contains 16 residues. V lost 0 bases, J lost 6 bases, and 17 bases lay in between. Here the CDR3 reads CASSYSIQWVGDGYTF. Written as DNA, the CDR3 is TGTGCCAGCAGTTACTCGATACAGTGGGTGGGAGATGGCTACACCTTC.

CDR3 nucleotide sequence: TGTGCCAGTCACCAGGGCGGGGGTCAGAAGACCCAGTACTTC. Encoded protein: CASHQGGGQKTQYF. This rearrangement joins TRBV5-4 to TRBJ2-5, with TRBD2 matching 7 bases. The CDR3 length is 14 residues. Germline CDR1 is SGHNT and CDR2 is YYREEE (reference sequence). J was trimmed by 6 bases and V by 8 bases; bases with no gene match: 13.

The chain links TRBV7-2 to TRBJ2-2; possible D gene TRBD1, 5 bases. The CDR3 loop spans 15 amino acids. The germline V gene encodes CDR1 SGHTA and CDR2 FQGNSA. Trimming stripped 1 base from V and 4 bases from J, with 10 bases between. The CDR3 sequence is CASSLEGVGTGELFF. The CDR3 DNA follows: TGTGCCAGCAGCTTAGAAGGGGTAGGCACCGGGGAGCTGTTTTTT.

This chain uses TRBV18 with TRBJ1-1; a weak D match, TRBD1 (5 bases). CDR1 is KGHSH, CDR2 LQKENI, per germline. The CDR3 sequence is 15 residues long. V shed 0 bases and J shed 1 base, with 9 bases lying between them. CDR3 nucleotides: TGTGCCAGCTCACCACCCAGGGAGAGGAACACTGAAGCTTTCTTT. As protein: CASSPPRERNTEAFF.

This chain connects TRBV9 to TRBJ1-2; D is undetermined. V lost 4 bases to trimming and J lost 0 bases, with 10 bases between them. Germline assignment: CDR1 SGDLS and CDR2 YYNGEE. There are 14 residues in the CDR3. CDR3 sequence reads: CASSRFLANYGYTF. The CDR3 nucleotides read TGTGCCAGCAGCCGTTTTCTTGCTAACTATGGCTACACCTTC.

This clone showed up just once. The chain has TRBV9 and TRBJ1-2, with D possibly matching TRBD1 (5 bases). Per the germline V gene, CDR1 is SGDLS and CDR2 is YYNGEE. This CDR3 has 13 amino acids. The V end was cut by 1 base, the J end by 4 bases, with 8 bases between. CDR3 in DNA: TGTGCCAGCAGCGTAAATGGGGCCTATGGCTACACCTTC. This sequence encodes CASSVNGAYGYTF.

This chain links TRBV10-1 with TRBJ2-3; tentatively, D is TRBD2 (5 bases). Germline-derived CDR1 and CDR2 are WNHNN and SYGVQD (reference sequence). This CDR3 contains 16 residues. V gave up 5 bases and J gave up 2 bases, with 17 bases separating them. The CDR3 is CASSPGRRTNTDTQYF. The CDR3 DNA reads TGCGCCAGCAGTCCTGGACGGAGGACCAACACAGATACGCAGTATTTT.

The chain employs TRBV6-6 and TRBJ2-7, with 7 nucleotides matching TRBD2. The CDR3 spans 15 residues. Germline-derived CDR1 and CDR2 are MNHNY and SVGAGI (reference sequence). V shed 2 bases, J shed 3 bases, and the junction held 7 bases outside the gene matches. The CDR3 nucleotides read TGTGCCAGCAGTTACGGGGGGGTCAGAGGCTACGAGCAGTACTTC. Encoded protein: CASSYGGVRGYEQYF.

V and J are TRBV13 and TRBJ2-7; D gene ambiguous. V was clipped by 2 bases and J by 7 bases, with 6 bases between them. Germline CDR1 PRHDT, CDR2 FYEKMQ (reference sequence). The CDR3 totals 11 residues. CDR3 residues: CASSLNSEQYF. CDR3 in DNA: TGTGCCAGCAGCTTAAACTCGGAGCAGTACTTC.

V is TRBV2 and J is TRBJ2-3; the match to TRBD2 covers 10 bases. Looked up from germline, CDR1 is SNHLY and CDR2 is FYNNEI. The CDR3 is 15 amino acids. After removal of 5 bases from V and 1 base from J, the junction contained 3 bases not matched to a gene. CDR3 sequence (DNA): TGTGCCAGCAGTCCTACTAGCGGGGGCACAGATACGCAGTATTTT. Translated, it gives CASSPTSGGTDTQYF. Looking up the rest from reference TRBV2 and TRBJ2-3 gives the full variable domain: EPEVTQTPSHQVTQMGQEVILRCVPISNHLYFYWYRQILGQKVEFLVSFYNNEISEKSEIFDDQFSVERPDGSNFTLKIRSTKLEDSAMYFCASSPTSGGTDTQYFGPGTRLTVL.

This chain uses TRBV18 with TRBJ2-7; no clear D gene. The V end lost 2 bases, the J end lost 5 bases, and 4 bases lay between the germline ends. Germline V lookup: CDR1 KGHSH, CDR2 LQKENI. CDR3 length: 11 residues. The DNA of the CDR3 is TGTGCCAGCTCACCAGAAAACGAGCAGTACTTC. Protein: CASSPENEQYF.

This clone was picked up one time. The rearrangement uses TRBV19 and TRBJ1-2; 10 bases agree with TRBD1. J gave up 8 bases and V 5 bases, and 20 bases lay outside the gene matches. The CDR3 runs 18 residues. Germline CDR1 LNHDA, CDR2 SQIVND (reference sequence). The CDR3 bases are TGTGCCAGTAGTCCCACGAGGGCCGGGACAGGGGCGATTGGAGGCTACACCTTC. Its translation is CASSPTRAGTGAIGGYTF. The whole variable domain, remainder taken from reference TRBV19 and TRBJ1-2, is DGGITQSPKYLFRKEGQNVTLSCEQNLNHDAMYWYRQDPGQGLRLIYYSQIVNDFQKGDIAEGYSVSREKKESFPLTVTSAQKNPTAFYLCASSPTRAGTGAIGGYTFGSGTRLTVV.